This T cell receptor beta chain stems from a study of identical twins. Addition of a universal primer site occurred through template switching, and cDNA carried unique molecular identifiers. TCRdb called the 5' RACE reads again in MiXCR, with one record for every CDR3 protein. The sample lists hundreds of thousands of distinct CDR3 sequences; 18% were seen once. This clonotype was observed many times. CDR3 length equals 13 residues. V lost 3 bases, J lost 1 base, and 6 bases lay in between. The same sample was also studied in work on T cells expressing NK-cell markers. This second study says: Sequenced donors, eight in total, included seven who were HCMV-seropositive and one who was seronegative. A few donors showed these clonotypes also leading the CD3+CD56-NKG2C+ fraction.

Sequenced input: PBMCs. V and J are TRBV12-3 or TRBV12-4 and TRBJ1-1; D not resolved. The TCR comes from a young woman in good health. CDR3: CASSLVANTEAFF. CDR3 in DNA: TGTGCCAGCAGTTTGGTAGCGAACACTGAAGCTTTCTTT.